Listed below are T cell receptor beta chains from one sample, sequenced in a study of CD8+ T cells in alopecia areata. Clones were read by immunoSEQ multiplex PCR, and TCRdb kept only the in-frame ones, dropping some. This table has about 180,000 clones, almost 65% appearing once. This specimen consisted of CD4+ T cells sorted from blood, obtained at week 0. Receptors were obtained from a human donor with alopecia areata. Each CDR3 is given with its conserved first and last residue. The order of the fields is J gene, D gene, clone size, CDR3 length, V gene, CDR3 protein, CDR3 DNA. A D gene is named only where the DNA matches it firmly. The size field is filled for only some rows; it gives once, few, many or a size class.

TRBJ1-2 | . | . | 12 | TRBV9 | CASSVDSDGYTF | TGTGCCAGCAGCGTAGATTCAGATGGCTACACCTTC
TRBJ1-1 | TRBD1 | . | 15 | TRBV29-1 | CSVYGQGFVNTEAFF | TGCAGCGTCTACGGACAGGGGTTTGTGAACACTGAAGCTTTCTTT
TRBJ1-1 | . | . | 13 | TRBV29-1 | CSVVIAMNTEAFF | TGCAGCGTTGTGATAGCCATGAACACTGAAGCTTTCTTT
TRBJ2-5 | . | . | 13 | TRBV27 | CASSLGNGETQYF | TGTGCCAGCAGTTTAGGGAATGGTGAGACCCAGTACTTC
TRBJ1-4 | TRBD1 | . | 20 | TRBV5-1 | CASSKEPGQGSRGTNEKLFF | TGCGCCAGCAGCAAAGAGCCGGGACAGGGCTCTAGGGGTACTAATGAAAAACTGTTTTTT
TRBJ2-3 | TRBD2 | . | 14 | TRBV6-5 | CASSTTSPTDTQYF | TGTGCCAGCAGCACGACTAGCCCCACAGATACGCAGTATTTT
TRBJ2-7 | TRBD1 | . | 13 | TRBV2 | CASSQQGGYEQYF | TGTGCCAGCAGCCAACAGGGGGGATACGAGCAGTACTTC
TRBJ1-6 | TRBD1 | . | 15 | TRBV30 | CAWSVGQVRVSPLHF | TGTGCCTGGAGTGTTGGACAGGTTCGGGTTTCACCCCTCCACTTT
TRBJ2-2 | . | . | 14 | TRBV6-5 | CASSAGWASGELFF | TGTGCCAGCAGTGCCGGCTGGGCATCCGGGGAGCTGTTTTTT
TRBJ2-7 | . | . | 10 | TRBV6-6 | CASGRYEQYF | TGTGCCAGCGGCAGGTACGAGCAGTACTTC
TRBJ2-3 | . | . | 17 | TRBV7-2 | CASSLIVQSRGTDTQYF | TGTGCCAGCAGCTTGATCGTGCAAAGCAGAGGCACAGATACGCAGTATTTT
TRBJ2-1 | . | . | 15 | TRBV6-5 | CATLRAPGVINEQFF | TGTGCCACCCTTAGGGCCCCCGGGGTAATCAATGAGCAGTTCTTC
TRBJ1-2 | . | . | 14 | TRBV9 | CASSPSVVNYGYTF | TGTGCCAGCAGCCCCAGTGTGGTCAACTATGGCTACACCTTC
TRBJ2-7 | . | . | 11 | TRBV30 | CAWSGPNEQYF | TGTGCCTGGAGTGGCCCGAACGAGCAGTACTTC
TRBJ1-5 | . | . | 16 | TRBV4-2 | CASSQDTGTGNQPQHF | TGTGCCAGCAGCCAAGATACGGGAACTGGCAATCAGCCCCAGCATTTT
TRBJ1-1 | . | . | 18 | TRBV28 | CASTHPRGLGYKGTEAFF | TGTGCCAGCACCCACCCCAGGGGACTGGGTTATAAGGGCACTGAAGCTTTCTTT
TRBJ2-1 | . | . | 15 | TRBV30 | CAWSATTQVGNEQFF | TGTGCCTGGAGTGCGACGACCCAAGTAGGCAATGAGCAGTTCTTC
TRBJ2-5 | . | . | 11 | TRBV7-8 | CASSLSETQYF | TGTGCCAGCAGCTTGTCCGAGACCCAGTACTTC
TRBJ2-3 | TRBD1 | . | 14 | TRBV29-1 | CSVVGQGATDTQYF | TGCAGCGTTGTAGGGCAGGGGGCAACGGATACGCAGTATTTT
TRBJ1-2 | . | . | 13 | TRBV11-3 | CASSYSGLQGYTF | TGTGCCAGCAGCTACTCGGGGTTGCAAGGCTACACCTTC
TRBJ1-4 | TRBD1 | few | 15 | TRBV9 | CASSVGTGDREKLFF | TGTGCCAGCAGCGTCGGTACAGGGGATCGAGAAAAACTGTTTTTT
TRBJ1-2 | . | few | 11 | TRBV10-3 | CATGVAYGYTF | TGTGCCACGGGGGTTGCCTATGGCTACACCTTC
TRBJ2-7 | . | . | 13 | TRBV29-1 | CSVEDLRVGEQYF | TGCAGCGTTGAAGATCTGCGGGTAGGGGAGCAGTACTTC
TRBJ1-3 | . | . | 14 | TRBV15 | CATSRDWSGNTIYF | TGTGCCACCAGCAGAGATTGGTCGGGAAACACCATATATTTT
TRBJ2-7 | . | few | 11 | TRBV20-1 | CSATGTYEQYF | TGCAGTGCGACGGGAACCTACGAGCAGTACTTC
TRBJ2-3 | . | . | 16 | TRBV29-1 | CSVGGGAKEGTDTQYF | TGCAGCGTTGGAGGGGGGGCCAAAGAAGGCACAGATACGCAGTATTTT
TRBJ1-1 | . | . | 15 | TRBV4-3 | CASSQDGPRGTEAFF | TGCGCCAGCAGCCAAGATGGACCACGGGGCACTGAAGCTTTCTTT
TRBJ1-6 | TRBD1 | few | 13 | TRBV5-1 | CASRTGSNSPLHF | TGCGCCAGCAGGACAGGGAGCAATTCACCCCTCCACTTT
TRBJ2-2 | . | few | 13 | TRBV5-1 | CASRKDRTGELFF | TGCGCCAGCAGAAAGGACAGAACCGGGGAGCTGTTTTTT
TRBJ2-7 | TRBD1 | . | 11 | TRBV10-1 | CASGRGYEQYF | TGCGCCAGCGGCAGGGGGTACGAGCAGTACTTC
TRBJ2-3 | TRBD1 | . | 15 | TRBV6-6 | CASSYSGQATDTQYF | TGTGCCAGCAGTTACTCGGGACAGGCCACAGATACGCAGTATTTT